This paragraph covers one T cell receptor (beta chain) sequence. The source of the sample is a study of cytomegalovirus exposure and HLA in healthy donors. Looked up from germline, CDR1 is SGHNT and CDR2 is YYREEE (reference sequence). The CDR3 is 14 residues long. V was cut by 0 bases and J by 7 bases, with 13 bases left in between. Repertoires were generated with immunoSEQ multiplex PCR, while TCRdb's copy carries only in-frame clones and drops some. The data hold around 160,000 clones, with more than 80% observed a single time. The V call is TRBV5-4, the J call TRBJ1-2, with D possibly TRBD1 on 6 matching bases. The sequenced sample consisted of PBMCs. The receptor was isolated from a woman between 18 and 29 years old in good health and CMV-seropositive. The CDR3 coding sequence is TGTGCCAGCAGCTTGGAAGGGGGTCGTGGTGGCTACACCTTC. This codes for CASSLEGGRGGYTF.